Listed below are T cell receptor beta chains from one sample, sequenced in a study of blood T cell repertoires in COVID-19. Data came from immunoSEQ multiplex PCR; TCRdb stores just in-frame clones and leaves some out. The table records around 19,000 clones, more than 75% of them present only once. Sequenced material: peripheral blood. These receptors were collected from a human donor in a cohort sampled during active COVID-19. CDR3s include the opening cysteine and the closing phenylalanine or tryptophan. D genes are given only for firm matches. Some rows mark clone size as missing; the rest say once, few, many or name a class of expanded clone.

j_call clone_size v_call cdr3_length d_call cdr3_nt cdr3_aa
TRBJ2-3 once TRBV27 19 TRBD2 TGTGCCAGCAGTTCCTTACTAGCGGGGCCAAGAGGGGCCCTCGATACGCAGTATTTT CASSSLLAGPRGALDTQYF
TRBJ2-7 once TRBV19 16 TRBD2 TGTGCCAGTAGTACCGGGACTAGCGGGAGCCGGTACGAGCAGTACTTC CASSTGTSGSRYEQYF
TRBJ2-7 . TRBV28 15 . TGTGCCAGCAGTACTTCCTCCGGGACATTATACGAGCAGTACTTC CASSTSSGTLYEQYF
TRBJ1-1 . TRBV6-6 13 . TGTGCCAGCAGAGAGGTTCCGAACACTGAAGCTTTCTTT CASREVPNTEAFF
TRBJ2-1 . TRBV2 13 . TGTGCCAGCAGTGCCCCCCTAGAGAATGAGCAGTTCTTC CASSAPLENEQFF
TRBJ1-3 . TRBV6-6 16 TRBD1 TGTGCCAGCAGTTCCCCCCAGGGGGCGAAAGGAAACACCATATATTTT CASSSPQGAKGNTIYF
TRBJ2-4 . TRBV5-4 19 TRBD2 TGTGCCAGCAGCCCCGGGACTAGCGGGGGATTGAAGGCCAAAAACATTCAGTACTTC CASSPGTSGGLKAKNIQYF
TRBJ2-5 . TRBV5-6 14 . TGTGCCAGCGTCGTCGGGGTCGAACAAGAGACCCAGTACTTC CASVVGVEQETQYF
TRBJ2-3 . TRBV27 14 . TGTGCCAGCAAGACTAGTGATCGCGCAGATACGCAGTATTTT CASKTSDRADTQYF
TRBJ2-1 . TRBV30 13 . TGTGCCTTCCAAGCGGACCCCCCCCACAATCTGTTCTTC CAFQADPPHNLFF
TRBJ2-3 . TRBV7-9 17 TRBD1 TGTGCCAGCAGCCAACGACAGGGGGCAAGAGGCGCAGATACGCAGTATTTT CASSQRQGARGADTQYF
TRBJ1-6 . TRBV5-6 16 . TGTGCCAGCAGCTTGGGAGGGAGCTTCTATAATTCACCCCTCCACTTT CASSLGGSFYNSPLHF
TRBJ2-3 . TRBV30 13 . TGTGCCTGGAGTCCCTCCTCTAGTAGTGCGCAGTATTTT CAWSPSSSSAQYF
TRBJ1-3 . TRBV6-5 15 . TGTGCCAGCAGTCTCAGGGCAGGGACTGGAAACACCATATATTTT CASSLRAGTGNTIYF
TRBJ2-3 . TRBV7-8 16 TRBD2 TGTGCCAGCAGCTGGGACGCTAGCGGGGGGAGAGATACGCAGTATTTT CASSWDASGGRDTQYF
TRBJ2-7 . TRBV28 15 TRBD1 TGTGCCAGCAGTTTAGGGGGACAGGGGACCTACGAGCAGTACTTC CASSLGGQGTYEQYF
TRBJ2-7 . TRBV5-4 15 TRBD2 TGTGCCAGCAGCTTGAACCTAGCGGGAGGGATGGAGCAGTACTTC CASSLNLAGGMEQYF
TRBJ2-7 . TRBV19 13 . TGTGCCAGTAGTATGACAGGTAAAGACGAGCAGTACTTC CASSMTGKDEQYF
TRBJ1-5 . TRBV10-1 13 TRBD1 TGCGCCAGCAGTGCTGGACAGGGAACGACCATGCATTTT CASSAGQGTTMHF
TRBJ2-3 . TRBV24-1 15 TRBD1 TGTGCCACCAGTGATCCCCAGGGGGCGGTGGATACGCAGTATTTT CATSDPQGAVDTQYF
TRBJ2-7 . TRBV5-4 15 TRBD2 TGTGCCAGCAGCTTGGCGGGGGGTAGCTCCTACGAGCAGTACTTC CASSLAGGSSYEQYF
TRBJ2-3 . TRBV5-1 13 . TGCGCCAGCAGCGCGGGGTCCGCAGATACGCAGTATTTT CASSAGSADTQYF
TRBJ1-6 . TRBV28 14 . TGTGCCAGCAGTTCGACAGTCATGGGTTCACCCCTCCACTTT CASSSTVMGSPLHF